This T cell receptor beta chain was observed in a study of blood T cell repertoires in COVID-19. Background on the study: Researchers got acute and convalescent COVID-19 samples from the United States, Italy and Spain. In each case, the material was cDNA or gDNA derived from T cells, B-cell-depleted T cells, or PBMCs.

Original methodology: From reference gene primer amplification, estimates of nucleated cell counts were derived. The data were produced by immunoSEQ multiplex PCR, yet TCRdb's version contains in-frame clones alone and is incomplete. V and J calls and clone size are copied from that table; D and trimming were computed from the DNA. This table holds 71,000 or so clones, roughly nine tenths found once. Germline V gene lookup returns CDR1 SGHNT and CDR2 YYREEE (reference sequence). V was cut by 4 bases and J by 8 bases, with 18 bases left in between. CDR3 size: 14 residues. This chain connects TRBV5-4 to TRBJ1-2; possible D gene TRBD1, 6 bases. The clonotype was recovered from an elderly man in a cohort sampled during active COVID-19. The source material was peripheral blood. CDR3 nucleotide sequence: TGTGCCAGCAGCCACACTTCAGGGGCCTGGGGCTACACCTTC. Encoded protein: CASSHTSGAWGYTF.